This entry describes one T cell receptor beta chain. What this receptor recognizes is not known. Qualities for individual bases were not recorded, and no much larger clone is one base off. This sample was included in a study of shared clonotypes between healthy human individuals (dated by TCRdb to 2020 to 2022). Notes on the research overall: The cohort included three men and a couple of women between 18 and 49 years of age. Libraries were prepared and TCR repertoires were sequenced by different laboratories using diverse techniques, in order to increase sequencing depth and limit assay-specific biases. Per donor, leukapheresis produced somewhere between about 0.85 and 8.9 billion PBMCs. Blood TCR repertoires of about 5 healthy adults were deeply sequenced to estimate repertoire size and the extent of clonotype sharing between individuals. Here is what the overall study found, with its caveats: Pairwise subsampling indicated that sequencing depth was expected to affect the degree of clonotype sharing among donors. Only blood was sampled, and tissue TCR repertoires likely differ from those in blood. The small number of donors limited the genetic and exposure-history diversity represented.

TCR CDR3 regions were amplified from genomic DNA by multiplex PCR using the deep immunoSEQ assay. For each cell subset, the extracted genomic DNA was distributed evenly across all wells of several immunoSEQ 96-well plates, and each plate served as one replicate. Each replicate PCR for unsorted PBMC received roughly 290 ng genomic DNA, equal to approximately 30,000 T cell genomes. Unsorted PBMC genomic DNA was sequenced across ten immunoSEQ deep assay plates. The purified libraries were quantified using a Qubit 3.0 fluorometer, sized with a Bioanalyzer 2100, and then quantified again using the KAPA Library Quantification kit. Every immunoSEQ 96-well plate was sequenced on a separate single-read 150-cycle Illumina NextSeq 550 flow cell. Per the original workflow: Because the immunoSEQ output included only junctional sequences and no quality scores, the filtering could not be the same as the filtering used for full-length reads. To assign V/J genes and CDR3, sequences were annotated using PyIR, a Python wrapper for IgBLAST v1.9, with IMGT germline references. Reads were filtered out if the reads had weak V/J assignments (E-value above 1e-6), no CDR3, stop codons, out-of-frame junctions, or ambiguous translated residues. A V3J clonotype was defined by an identical inferred V gene, J gene, and CDR3 amino acid sequence. To compute the percentage overlap between repertoires, the number of shared unique clonotypes was divided by the size of the smaller repertoire. RTK rarefaction, the Chao1 estimator, and Recon v2.1 estimates of unobserved clonotypes were used to assess repertoire richness. Held by TCRdb, this immuneACCESS table contains in-frame sequences only and omits some clones. Under half of the omission traces to an unresolved V gene where checked; the cause of the rest is unknown. Clone size and the V and J calls come from that table; the DNA yielded D and trimming. In all, the sample holds 450,000 or so clones, and 75% to 80% of those were seen once. Jointly, the top ten make up about 11% of the sample.

The donors were healthy, HIV-negative adults with no recently reported acute infections or vaccinations. All donors were Caucasian adults living in Nashville, Tennessee, USA. For unsorted samples, roughly 81 million PBMCs were counted and genomic DNA was extracted with the QIAamp DNA Blood Mini kit. After blood collection by leukapheresis, PBMCs were isolated using Ficoll-Histopaque density gradient centrifugation and then cryopreserved in the vapor phase of liquid nitrogen. The sample was PBMCs. The clonotype originates from a woman aged 40 to 50 in good health. Some clones in this sample may be carry-over from other donors' samples.

CDR3 region: CASSPPGGSLAGAGEQYF. The nucleotides read TGTGCCAGCAGCCCCCCCGGGGGGTCACTAGCGGGAGCGGGGGAGCAGTACTTC. The chain uses TRBV28 and TRBJ2-7; 11 central nucleotides agree with TRBD2. The CDR3 goes from the cysteine to the phenylalanine over 18 residues. Only the CDR3 portion is preserved as DNA: 54 bases, with reading frame beginning at the first base. From the germline V gene, CDR1 is MDHEN and CDR2 is SYDVKM. V is pruned by 6 bases and J by 7 bases, leaving 20 bases of the junction without a gene match.